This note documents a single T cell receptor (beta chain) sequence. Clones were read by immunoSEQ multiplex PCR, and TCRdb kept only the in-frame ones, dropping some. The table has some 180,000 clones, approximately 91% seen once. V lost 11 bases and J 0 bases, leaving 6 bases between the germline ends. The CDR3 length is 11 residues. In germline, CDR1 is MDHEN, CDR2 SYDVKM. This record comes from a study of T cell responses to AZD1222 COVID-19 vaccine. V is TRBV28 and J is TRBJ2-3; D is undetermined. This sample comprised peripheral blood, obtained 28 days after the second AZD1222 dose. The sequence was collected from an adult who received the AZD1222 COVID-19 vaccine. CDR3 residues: CASKSTDTQYF. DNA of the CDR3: TGTGCCTCTAAAAGCACAGATACGCAGTATTTT.